This TCR beta chain is from a study of neoadjuvant anti-PD-1 for oral cavity cancer. Overall study context: Patients without progression received a fourth nivolumab dose around day 43, then surgical resection on days 50-56.

Time point noted: after neoadjuvant nivolumab, at surgical resection. Per the germline V gene, CDR1 is SGDLS and CDR2 is YYNGEE. Trimming cost V 5 bases and J 1 base; bases outside gene matches: 8. CDR3 length: 15 residues. TCRdb's table, derived via immunoSEQ multiplex PCR, lists solely in-frame clones and lacks some. The profile covers 20,000 to 25,000 clones, with roughly 30% appearing a single time and about 16% taken by the ten largest. The sequence was collected from a person between 40 and 85 years old with oral cavity squamous cell carcinoma. Sequenced here: tumor tissue, sampled after nivolumab (anti-PD-1) treatment. The gene calls are TRBV9 and TRBJ1-2; 7 bases match TRBD1. The CDR3 spells CASRTGQRLNYGYTF. As DNA, the CDR3 is TGTGCCAGCAGGACAGGGCAGCGACTTAACTATGGCTACACCTTC.